The 31 T cell receptor beta chains below all came from one sample that was sequenced in a study of CD4 and CD8 cells across lung adenocarcinoma regions (dated by TCRdb to the late 2010s). Receptor libraries were prepared by PCR. TCRdb lists the instrument as HiSeq X Ten. Using fastp at Q25 and MiXCR, TCRdb reprocessed the public reads and kept productive beta chains. Rows matching on CDR3 protein sequence are summarized as one entry with the most common DNA and genes. The sample data list around 27,000 distinct CDR3 sequences, and roughly 50% of these were observed just once. The ten largest clones capture approximately 48% of the sample. Material for sequencing was CD8+ T cells from the center of a lung tumor. The cell subset or site label, as the study defines it: tumor center region. Receptor source: a male donor with lung adenocarcinoma. The CD4 and CD8 labels of this study may be unreliable.

J is TRBJ2-3 and V is TRBV10-1, with a possible D match to TRBD2 (5 bases). The germline gives CDR1 WNHNN, CDR2 SYGVQD (reference sequence). The CDR3 is 15 residues long. Trimming removed 0 bases at V and 4 bases at J, with 11 bases between. CDR3 amino acids: CASSESGPGSDTQYF. The DNA of the CDR3 is TGCGCCAGCAGTGAGTCTGGACCGGGGTCAGATACGCAGTATTTT.

This clonotype was picked up a small number of times. A much larger clone differs by one base, so this may be a read error. The J gene is TRBJ2-1, the V gene TRBV12-3 or TRBV12-4; 9 nucleotides match TRBD1. V was pared by 4 bases and J by 13 bases, with 8 bases of the junction left unmatched. The CDR3 is 13 residues long. The CDR3 loop is CASSWTGDETQFF. The CDR3, as DNA: TGTGCCAGCAGTTGGACAGGGGACGAGACCCAGTTCTTC.

The chain joins TRBV27 to TRBJ2-1; 10 bases agree with TRBD2. The CDR3 has 15 amino acids. Trimming at V came to 5 bases and at J to 2 bases, leaving 3 bases not matched to a gene. CDR1 is MNHEY and CDR2 is SMNVEV in the germline V gene (reference sequence). Written as DNA, the CDR3 is TGTGCCAGCAGTCGACTAGCGGGCACCTACAATGAGCAGTTCTTC. Its translation is CASSRLAGTYNEQFF.

V usage is TRBV10-3 and J usage is TRBJ2-3, with D perhaps matching TRBD1 or TRBD2 (6 bases each). The J call could be wrong; TRBJ2-7 is a better fit for the DNA end. CDR1 is ENHRY and CDR2 is SYGVKD in the germline V gene. The CDR3 spans 14 residues. The CDR3 spells CAGKGGRGTETQYF. In DNA, the CDR3 is TGTGCGGGCAAGGGGGGCCGAGGCACAGAGACGCAGTACTTC.

In this sample, this clonotype turned up many times. The V and J genes are TRBV6-1 and TRBJ2-3, with 9 bases lining up with TRBD2. The J segment lost 5 bases and the V segment lost 6 bases, leaving 9 bases of the junction unmatched. Germline values: CDR1 MNHNS, CDR2 SASEGT. CDR3 size: 15 residues. The CDR3 region is CASSALAGAGDTQYF. CDR3 coding DNA: TGTGCCAGCAGCGCATTAGCGGGAGCGGGAGATACGCAGTATTTT.

This clonotype was seen more than once but under ten times. The rearrangement links TRBV27 to TRBJ2-5; 7 bases fit TRBD1. The end of the DNA aligns better with TRBJ2-7, so the J call may be wrong. The CDR3 totals 14 residues. CDR1 is MNHEY, CDR2 SMNVEV, per germline (reference sequence). CDR3 DNA sequence: TGTGCCAGCAGTTTATCCACAGGGGCCTACGAGCAGTACTTC. It translates to CASSLSTGAYEQYF.

This clonotype came up many times. This chain connects TRBV5-1 to TRBJ2-1, with 7 bases lining up with TRBD1. The J call may be faulty, since TRBJ2-7 better matches the DNA end. The germline CDR1 and CDR2 sequences are SGHRS and YFSETQ. The CDR3 has 15 amino acids. CDR3 coding DNA: TGCGCCAGCAGCTCGACCCCGGGACAGTTCTACGAGCAGTACTTC. Its translation: CASSSTPGQFYEQYF.

With respect to this clonotype: Germline and junction disagree at one end, which may indicate a read error. V is TRBV4-1 and J is TRBJ2-6; no definite D call. The CDR3 spans 14 residues. Germline V gene data show CDR1 as MGHRA and CDR2 as YSYEKL. The CDR3: CATGQCSAANVLTF. The CDR3 bases are TGCGCCACCGGCCAGTGCTCTGCCGCAAACGTCCTGACCTTC.

This clonotype was detected many times. The V gene is TRBV6-5, the J gene TRBJ2-7; TRBD2 might be the D (6 bases). Trimming cost V 4 bases and J 2 bases, with 12 bases left between them. Looked up from germline, CDR1 is MNHEY and CDR2 is SVGAGI. CDR3 length: 14 amino acids. CDR3 in amino acids: CASSLGRGTYEQYF. In DNA form, the CDR3 reads TGTGCCAGCAGTTTGGGGCGGGGCACCTACGAGCAGTACTTC.

The CDR3 nucleotides are TGCGCCAGCGCTTGGGGGGTTGGGACTAATGAAAAACTGTTTTTT. Its translation is CASAWGVGTNEKLFF. The chain is built from TRBV4-1 and TRBJ1-4; D is possibly TRBD1 (5 bases). Germline loops: CDR1 MGHRA, CDR2 YSYEKL. V was cut by 8 bases and J by 2 bases, with 15 bases left in between. The CDR3 spans 15 residues.

The chain recombines TRBV6-1 with TRBJ2-1, with 8 bases that match TRBD1. The J call could be wrong; TRBJ2-7 is a better fit for the DNA end. The CDR3 has 14 amino acids. In germline, CDR1 is MNHNS, CDR2 SASEGT. The CDR3 loop is CASSRDRTPYEQYF. The CDR3 region has the DNA TGTGCCAGCAGCCGGGACAGGACCCCCTACGAGCAGTACTTC.

The CDR3 DNA reads as TGTGCCAGCAAGCCGGTCTTAGCGGGGTTCAGGGAGCAGTTCTTC. Its protein product is CASKPVLAGFREQFF. This sequence joins TRBV6-1 and TRBJ2-1; 8 nucleotides line up with TRBD2. V lost 7 bases and J lost 10; bases outside the gene matches: 15. CDR1 and CDR2 from the germline V gene are MNHNS and SASEGT. The CDR3 is 15 amino acids.

At least ten counts were recorded for this clonotype. This chain links TRBV7-2 with TRBJ2-1; TRBD1 matches at 7 bases. V was pared by 5 bases and J by 1 base, with 5 bases of the junction left unmatched. Germline CDR1 and CDR2: SGHTA and FQGNSA. The CDR3 sequence is 15 residues long. The CDR3 loop is CASSPGRGSYNEQFF. As DNA, the CDR3 is TGTGCCAGCAGCCCAGGCAGGGGGTCCTACAATGAGCAGTTCTTC.

This chain joins TRBV6-1 and TRBJ1-5; TRBD1 matches 7 bases. There are 16 residues in the CDR3. Per the germline V gene, CDR1 is MNHNS and CDR2 is SASEGT. The V gene end was trimmed by 3 bases and the J gene end by 3 bases; junction bases not matched to a gene: 8. As DNA, the CDR3 is TGTGCCAGCAGTGACTTGACAGGGTTGTTCAATCAGCCCCAGCATTTT. Translating it yields CASSDLTGLFNQPQHF.

This clonotype occurred a few times. The chain carries TRBV6-1 and TRBJ2-2; 9 nucleotides agree with TRBD2. This CDR3 spans 15 amino acids. Trimming at V came to 4 bases and at J to 6 bases, leaving 6 bases not matched to a gene. From germline, CDR1 is MNHNS and CDR2 SASEGT. The CDR3 spells CASSGGLAMAGELFF. In nucleotides, the CDR3 is TGTGCCAGCAGTGGGGGACTAGCCATGGCCGGGGAGCTGTTTTTT.

This chain links TRBV6-1 with TRBJ1-5, with D tentatively TRBD1 (5 bases). Germline V gene sequence: CDR1 MNHNS, CDR2 SASEGT. Trimming pared 5 bases from V and 3 bases from J, leaving 14 bases between. The CDR3 loop spans 15 amino acids. The CDR3: CASSPRRGDNQPQHF. As DNA, the CDR3 is TGTGCCAGCAGTCCCCGGAGGGGAGACAATCAGCCCCAGCATTTT.

By proportion, this clonotype is medium-sized. The chain uses TRBV10-1 and TRBJ2-5; TRBD2 is a possible D gene (6 bases). This CDR3 is built from 15 residues. Germline loops: CDR1 WNHNN, CDR2 SYGVQD (reference sequence). Trimming took off 0 bases at V and 3 bases at J, with 11 bases between the two ends. The CDR3 loop is CASSESTGTEETQYF. The CDR3 bases are TGCGCCAGCAGTGAGTCGACGGGGACTGAAGAGACCCAGTACTTC.

Regarding this clonotype: The junction departs from germline at one end; a sequencing error may be responsible. The chain recombines TRBV10-1 with TRBJ2-3, with a weak D call TRBD2 (5 bases). This CDR3 has 14 amino acids. The V gene's germline CDR1 is WNHNN and CDR2 SYGVQD (reference sequence). The DNA for the CDR3 is TGCGCCAGCTCGGGGTCGCTAGCCAGAGGCTTGCAGTACTTT. This sequence encodes CASSGSLARGLQYF.

The chain links TRBV7-2 to TRBJ2-1; D not certain. The CDR3 is made up of 13 amino acids. Germline CDR1 SGHTA, CDR2 FQGNSA. V gave up 4 bases and J gave up 10 bases, with 14 bases separating them. CDR3 region: CASSSRPSYEQFF. DNA for the CDR3: TGTGCCAGCAGCTCGAGGCCCTCCTACGAGCAGTTCTTC. Filled out from reference TRBV7-2 and TRBJ2-1, the complete variable domain reads GAGVSQSPSNKVTEKGKDVELRCDPISGHTALYWYRQSLGQGLEFLIYFQGNSAPDKSGLPSDRFSAERTGGSVSTLTIQRTQQEDSAVYLCASSSRPSYEQFFGPGTRLTVL.

J is TRBJ2-7 and V is TRBV29-1, with TRBD2 identical over 7 bases. V lost 5 bases and J lost 2; bases outside the gene matches: 6. Germline loops: CDR1 SQVTM, CDR2 ANQGSEA. This CDR3 has 13 residues. CDR3 amino acids: CSVLSSGTYEQYF. The DNA of the CDR3 is TGCAGCGTTCTCTCTAGCGGAACCTACGAGCAGTACTTC.

This clonotype was counted at least ten times. This chain connects TRBV6-1 to TRBJ1-6; 11 bases map to TRBD1. CDR1 is MNHNS and CDR2 is SASEGT in the germline V gene. V gave up 7 bases and J gave up 9 bases; unmatched junction bases: 11. CDR3 length equals 16 residues. The CDR3 region has the DNA TGTGCCAGCAACCCAGGACAGGGGGCAGGAGGTTCACCCCTCCACTTT. Its protein product is CASNPGQGAGGSPLHF.

The J gene is TRBJ1-1, the V gene TRBV4-2, with D perhaps TRBD1 (6 bases). Trimming took off 2 bases at V and 1 base at J, with 14 bases between the two ends. The CDR3 consists of 16 residues. The germline V gene encodes CDR1 LGHNA and CDR2 YNFKEQ. CDR3 nucleotide sequence: TGTGCCAGCAGCCAACATCCAGGGGCGGGGAACACTGAAGCTTTCTTT. Translating it yields CASSQHPGAGNTEAFF.

The table lists this clonotype with many counts. A much larger clonotype is one base distant, so this may be a read error. This rearrangement joins TRBV25-1 to TRBJ2-4; 7 bases line up with TRBD1. J lost 13 bases, V lost 2 bases, and 20 bases had no gene match. Germline V gene data show CDR1 as MGHDK and CDR2 as SYGVNS. This CDR3 region has 17 residues. The CDR3 here is CASSEIQGRKGDNEQYF. DNA of the CDR3: TGTGCCAGCAGTGAAATACAGGGGCGTAAGGGGGACAATGAGCAGTACTTC. Filled out from reference TRBV25-1 and TRBJ2-4, the complete variable domain reads EADIYQTPRYLVIGTGKKITLECSQTMGHDKMYWYQQDPGMELHLIHYSYGVNSTEKGDLSSESTVSRIRTEHFPLTLESARPSHTSQYLCASSEIQGRKGDNEQYFGAGTRLSVL.

The J gene is TRBJ2-2, the V gene TRBV6-5; D is possibly TRBD2 (6 bases). Germline values: CDR1 MNHEY, CDR2 SVGAGI. Trimming removed 4 bases at V and 6 bases at J, with 18 bases between. CDR3 length: 16 residues. The CDR3 reads CASSLGLITGAGELFF. CDR3 in DNA: TGTGCCAGCAGTTTGGGACTCATAACGGGAGCCGGGGAGCTGTTTTTT.

The chain has TRBV27 and TRBJ2-5; D tentatively fits TRBD1 or TRBD2 (6 bases each). V shed 6 bases and J shed 10 bases, with 30 bases lying between them. The V gene's germline CDR1 is MNHEY and CDR2 SMNVEV (reference sequence). The CDR3 is 17 residues long. The chain's CDR3 is CASRAGTAGRDKNIQYF. In nucleotides, the CDR3 is TGTGCCAGCAGAGCCGGGACCGCTGGGCGGGACAAAAACATCCAGTACTTC.

As to this clonotype: A read error may produce the germline difference seen at one junction end. The chain employs TRBV6-1 and TRBJ2-4, with D perhaps TRBD1 or TRBD2 (5 bases each). Germline V lookup: CDR1 MNHNS, CDR2 SASEGT. The CDR3 covers 16 residues. DNA of the CDR3: TGTGCCAGCAGTGAAGCGGGGCTGGGAGTCAGAGACACTCAGTATTTC. This codes for CASSEAGLGVRDTQYF.

Notes on this clonotype: The junction departs from germline at one end; a sequencing error may be responsible. The chain couples TRBV4-1 to TRBJ2-3; TRBD1 matches 7 bases. Per the germline V gene, CDR1 is MGHRA and CDR2 is YSYEKL. The CDR3 length is 14 residues. The CDR3 spells CARSQGTGTDTQYF. In nucleotides, the CDR3 is TGCGCCAGAAGCCAAGGGACAGGCACAGATACGCAGTATTTT.

By proportion, this clonotype is medium-sized. The chain employs TRBV10-2 and TRBJ2-5, with D possibly TRBD1 on 5 matching bases. CDR1 and CDR2 from the germline V gene are WSHSY and SAAADI. The CDR3 has 15 residues. V was trimmed by 3 bases and J by 2 bases, leaving 13 bases between them. CDR3 bases: TGCGCCAGCAGTGATAGGGGTCTAGGTCAAGAGACCCAGTACTTC. Amino acid sequence: CASSDRGLGQETQYF.

CDR3 in DNA: TGTGCCAGCAGGTATCGGGGGGGCGGGAGGAATAGCATTCAGTACTTC. Protein: CASRYRGGGRNSIQYF. The chain joins TRBV6-5 to TRBJ2-4, with 8 bases fitting TRBD2. In germline, CDR1 is MNHEY, CDR2 SVGAGI. Unmatched junction bases numbered 16, after V lost 6 bases and J lost 9 bases. The CDR3 has 16 amino acids.

This clonotype was observed a single time. One end of the junction is discordant with germline, which a read error may explain. The chain couples TRBV27 to TRBJ1-1; TRBD1 is a possible D gene (5 bases). The germline CDR1 and CDR2 sequences are MNHEY and SMNVEV (reference sequence). The CDR3 length is 14 residues. The CDR3 spells CASSFYLSGERDFF. The CDR3 nucleotides are TGTGCCAGCAGTTTTTACTTGTCGGGGGAGCGAGATTTCTTC.

The chain recombines TRBV11-2 with TRBJ2-2, with D perhaps matching TRBD1 or TRBD2 (5 bases each). CDR1 SGHAT and CDR2 FQNNGV come from the germline V gene. The CDR3 has 14 amino acids. V lost 4 bases and J 6 bases, leaving 12 bases between the germline ends. The CDR3 nucleotides read TGTGCCAGCAGCTATCTTACGGGGCCCGGGGAGCTGTTTTTT. Protein: CASSYLTGPGELFF.